Below are 6 T cell receptor beta chains sequenced from a single sample in a study of shared clonotypes between healthy human individuals. Assay: immunoSEQ multiplex PCR; the TCRdb copy retains only in-frame clones and omits some. Among about 1 million clones, about 75% were seen once, and the ten largest hold less than 1.5%. Source material: memory CD4+ T cells sorted from blood. As for subset: CD45RA-negative fraction. The receptor source for this set is a man aged 18 to 29 in good health.

The count of this clone is one. This rearrangement joins TRBV5-1 to TRBJ1-6; possibly TRBD1 for D (6 bases). CDR1 and CDR2 (germline): SGHRS, YFSETQ. The CDR3 is 17 amino acids. The ends were cut back, 1 base at V and 1 base at J, with 12 bases in the middle. DNA of the CDR3: TGCGCCAGCAGCTTGCAGGGGTTAGGATCCTATAATTCACCCCTCCACTTT. Translating it yields CASSLQGLGSYNSPLHF.

This sequence joins TRBV28 and TRBJ1-2; maybe TRBD1 (6 bases). The germline V gene has CDR1 MDHEN and CDR2 SYDVKM. Between the trimmed V and J ends, which lost 2 bases and 7 bases, there was a span of 14 bases. The CDR3 covers 14 residues. Here the CDR3 reads CASSLEGGLIGYTF. The CDR3 DNA follows: TGTGCCAGCAGTTTAGAGGGGGGGCTAATTGGCTACACCTTC.

The table lists this clone with a count of one. V usage is TRBV18 and J usage is TRBJ2-5; no clear D gene. Germline V CDR1 and CDR2: KGHSH, LQKENI. V was pared by 4 bases and J by 3 bases, with 6 bases between. The CDR3 loop spans 12 amino acids. Written as DNA, the CDR3 is TGTGCCAGCTCACTTAAGAAAGAGACCCAGTACTTC. It yields the protein CASSLKKETQYF.

This clone has a single count. The sample holds other DNA sequences that translate to the same CDR3. The V and J genes are TRBV28 and TRBJ2-1, with no clear D. The germline V and J ends were trimmed by 2 bases and 8 bases, with 4 bases remaining between them. The germline V gene encodes CDR1 MDHEN and CDR2 SYDVKM. The CDR3 contains 11 residues. The DNA for the CDR3 is TGTGCCAGCAGTTTACTGGATGAGCAGTTCTTC. Translation: CASSLLDEQFF.

This clone was seen only once. The J gene is TRBJ2-2, the V gene TRBV7-9; the D is unclear. The length of the CDR3 is 15 residues. V was clipped by 5 bases and J by 6 bases, with 16 bases between them. The germline V gene has CDR1 SEHNR and CDR2 FQNEAQ (reference sequence). The CDR3 loop is CASSLYPDGSGELFF. DNA for the CDR3: TGTGCCAGCAGCCTCTATCCGGACGGCTCCGGGGAGCTGTTTTTT.

The CDR3 DNA reads as TGTGCCAGCAGTGAAACAGGGATGGGGACCTACGAGCAGTACTTC. It specifies CASSETGMGTYEQYF. The chain couples TRBV25-1 to TRBJ2-7, with D possibly TRBD1 on 6 matching bases. Germline lookup yields CDR1 MGHDK and CDR2 SYGVNS. V was pared by 2 bases and J by 2 bases, with 13 bases between. The CDR3 length is 15 residues.